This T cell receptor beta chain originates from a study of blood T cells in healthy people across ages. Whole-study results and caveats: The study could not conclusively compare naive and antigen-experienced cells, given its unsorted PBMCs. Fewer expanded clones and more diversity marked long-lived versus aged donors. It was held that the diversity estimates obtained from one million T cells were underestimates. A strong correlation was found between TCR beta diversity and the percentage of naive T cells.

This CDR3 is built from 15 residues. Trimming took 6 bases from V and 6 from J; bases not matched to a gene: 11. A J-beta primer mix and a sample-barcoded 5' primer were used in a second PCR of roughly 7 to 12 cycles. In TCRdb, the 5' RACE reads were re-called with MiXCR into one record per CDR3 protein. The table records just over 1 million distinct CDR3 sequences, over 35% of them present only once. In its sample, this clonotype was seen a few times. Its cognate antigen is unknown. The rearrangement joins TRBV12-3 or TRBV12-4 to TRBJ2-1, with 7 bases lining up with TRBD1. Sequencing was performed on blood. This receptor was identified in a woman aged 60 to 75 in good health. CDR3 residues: CASRRSGQPFNEQFF. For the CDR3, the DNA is TGTGCCAGCAGACGATCGGGACAGCCCTTCAATGAGCAGTTCTTC.